Following are 25 T cell receptor beta chains from one sample sequenced in a study of CD8+CD57+ T cells in acquired aplastic anemia. According to the study, genomic DNA was the template for TCR beta VDJ and CDR3 profiling. In TCRdb, the reads were re-called with MiXCR into one record per CDR3 protein. The profile shows roughly 180,000 distinct CDR3 sequences, roughly 64% of them singletons. The sample consisted of sorted CD4+, CD8+, or CD8+CD57+ T cells (not recorded which) from PBMCs. These receptors were taken from a human donor with severe aplastic anemia or a healthy control (not recorded which).

This chain connects TRBV2 to TRBJ2-1, with 10 bases identical to TRBD2. The CDR3 has 15 residues. V gave up 1 base and J gave up 8 bases; unmatched junction bases: 5. The germline V gene has CDR1 SNHLY and CDR2 FYNNEI. The CDR3 sequence: CASSEVLAGEDEQFF. CDR3 bases: TGTGCCAGCAGTGAAGTTCTAGCGGGAGAAGATGAGCAGTTCTTC.

This clonotype was detected many times. This sequence joins TRBV7-2 and TRBJ2-1; a possible D gene is TRBD1 (6 bases). CDR3 length equals 16 residues. Germline values: CDR1 SGHTA, CDR2 FQGNSA. V was pared by 4 bases and J by 5 bases, with 18 bases between. The CDR3 here is CASSSLRGQQDNEQFF. The CDR3 nucleotides are TGTGCCAGCAGCTCACTCAGGGGACAACAGGACAATGAGCAGTTCTTC.

Only a few counts were recorded for this clonotype. The chain uses TRBV24-1 and TRBJ1-1; 10 bases map to TRBD1. Germline V lookup: CDR1 KGHDR, CDR2 SFDVKD. CDR3 length: 14 residues. V shed 6 bases, J shed 1 base, and the junction held 1 base outside the gene matches. The CDR3 spells CATSRTGGNTEAFF. The CDR3 bases are TGTGCCACCAGTAGGACAGGGGGGAACACTGAAGCTTTCTTT.

The chain is built from TRBV25-1 and TRBJ1-1; D is unclear. The germline CDR1 and CDR2 sequences are MGHDK and SYGVNS. The CDR3 is made up of 13 amino acids. V gave up 2 bases and J gave up 4 bases, with 8 bases separating them. CDR3 loop: CASSELAVTEAFF. As DNA, the CDR3 is TGTGCCAGCAGTGAACTCGCAGTCACTGAAGCTTTCTTT.

The chain employs TRBV19 and TRBJ1-5; D call uncertain. CDR1 is LNHDA and CDR2 is SQIVND in the germline V gene (reference sequence). The CDR3 is made up of 13 amino acids. The V end was cut by 0 bases, the J end by 5 bases, with 5 bases between. CDR3 DNA: TGTGCCAGTAGTATAGACCCACATCAGCCCCAGCATTTT. The encoded protein is CASSIDPHQPQHF.

The chain is built from TRBV15 and TRBJ2-7, with D perhaps being TRBD1 or TRBD2 (5 bases each). The V end was cut by 5 bases, the J end by 3 bases, with 14 bases between. This CDR3 spans 14 amino acids. Germline V gene sequence: CDR1 LNHNV, CDR2 YYDKDF (reference sequence). The CDR3 DNA reads as TGTGCCACCAGCGGGGACCTGTCCCTCTACGAGCAGTACTTC. Translation: CATSGDLSLYEQYF.

In this sample, this clonotype turned up a few times. The J gene is TRBJ2-5, the V gene TRBV7-6; 8 nucleotides align to TRBD2. The end of the DNA is better explained by TRBJ2-1, so the J call may be wrong. This CDR3 contains 15 residues. Looked up from germline, CDR1 is SGHVS and CDR2 is FNYEAQ. For the CDR3, the DNA is TGTGCCAGCAGCTTTTACAACGGGGGGGCTAATGAGCAGTTCTTC. Residues: CASSFYNGGANEQFF.

This chain joins TRBV15 and TRBJ2-5; D remains ambiguous. Trimming cost V 3 bases and J 0 bases, with 14 bases left between them. The CDR3 extends over 16 amino acids. The germline V gene encodes CDR1 LNHNV and CDR2 YYDKDF (reference sequence). DNA of the CDR3: TGTGCCACCAGCAGCGAGTCGGTAGAGCACCAAGAGACCCAGTACTTC. This sequence encodes CATSSESVEHQETQYF.

This clonotype was observed a handful of times. The rearrangement links TRBV2 to TRBJ1-2; TRBD1 matches at 7 bases. Unmatched junction bases numbered 2, after V lost 4 bases and J lost 0 bases. Germline V lookup: CDR1 SNHLY, CDR2 FYNNEI. The CDR3 loop spans 14 amino acids. The CDR3 bases are TGTGCCAGCAGTGTCCAGGGGGCTAACTATGGCTACACCTTC. As protein: CASSVQGANYGYTF.

This chain joins TRBV6-5 and TRBJ1-4; 8 bases line up with TRBD1. The CDR3 runs 15 residues. After removal of 6 bases from V and 1 base from J, the junction contained 4 bases not matched to a gene. CDR1 is MNHEY, CDR2 SVGAGI, per germline. CDR3 residues: CASRLTGGTNEKLFF. As DNA, the CDR3 is TGTGCCAGCAGGCTAACAGGGGGAACTAATGAAAAACTGTTTTTT.

V is TRBV7-9 and J is TRBJ2-1; TRBD2 aligns across 8 bases. Germline trimming cut 4 bases from V and 3 bases from J; bases unmatched to any gene: 11. The V gene's germline CDR1 is SEHNR and CDR2 FQNEAQ (reference sequence). The CDR3 length is 17 residues. The CDR3 loop reads CASSSSRTSLGYNEQFF. The CDR3 nucleotides read TGTGCCAGCAGCTCATCCAGGACTAGCCTAGGCTACAATGAGCAGTTCTTC.

The rearrangement joins TRBV9 to TRBJ1-2; tentatively, D is TRBD1 (6 bases). The CDR3 extends over 15 amino acids. Trimming stripped 3 bases from V and 5 bases from J, with 17 bases between. Germline loops: CDR1 SGDLS, CDR2 YYNGEE. CDR3 region: CASSARQAGGYGYTF. The CDR3 DNA reads TGTGCCAGCAGCGCCCGACAGGCCGGGGGGTATGGCTACACCTTC.

V is TRBV9 and J is TRBJ1-1, with 7 positions matching TRBD1. Germline CDR1 is SGDLS and CDR2 is YYNGEE. Unmatched junction bases numbered 13, after V lost 4 bases and J lost 4 bases. The CDR3 runs 16 residues. The CDR3 region is CASSPQIGQAATEAFF. In DNA form, the CDR3 reads TGTGCCAGCAGCCCCCAAATTGGACAGGCGGCCACTGAAGCTTTCTTT.

There are a few counts of this clonotype. The chain has TRBV24-1 and TRBJ1-5; D is unresolved. CDR1 and CDR2 (germline): KGHDR, SFDVKD. V lost 4 bases and J 5 bases, leaving 5 bases between the germline ends. The CDR3 contains 12 residues. CDR3: CATSDPDQPQHF. The CDR3 region has the DNA TGTGCCACCAGTGACCCGGATCAGCCCCAGCATTTT.

The J gene is TRBJ2-1, the V gene TRBV7-3, with 9 bases identical to TRBD2. The CDR3 contains 15 residues. V lost 2 bases, J lost 7 bases, and 6 bases stayed unmatched. Germline V gene sequence: CDR1 SGHTA, CDR2 FQGTGA. CDR3 sequence reads: CASSLGAGGENEQFF. For the CDR3, the DNA is TGTGCCAGCAGCTTAGGGGCGGGAGGGGAAAATGAGCAGTTCTTC.

The table lists this clonotype with a few counts. The chain combines TRBV7-9 with TRBJ2-7, with a possible D match to TRBD1 (5 bases). The ends were cut back, 4 bases at V and 4 bases at J, with 17 bases in the middle. The CDR3 spans 15 residues. Germline CDR1 is SEHNR and CDR2 is FQNEAQ (reference sequence). CDR3 protein: CASSSIRVTGYEQYF. CDR3 coding DNA: TGTGCCAGCAGCTCGATCAGGGTTACCGGGTACGAGCAGTACTTC.

Points on this clonotype: The junction departs from germline at one end; a sequencing error may be responsible. This chain connects TRBV27 to TRBJ2-3; 8 bases map to TRBD2. Germline CDR1 reads MNHEY; CDR2 reads SMNVEV (reference sequence). The CDR3 is 13 residues long. CDR3: CASSFLRGDTHYF. Written as DNA, the CDR3 is TGTGCCAGCAGTTTCCTGCGGGGGGATACGCATTATTTT.

The chain recombines TRBV29-1 with TRBJ1-1, with 7 bases that match TRBD1. The trim removed 7 bases at V and 0 bases at J, leaving 11 bases unmatched. The CDR3 totals 15 residues. Germline values: CDR1 SQVTM, CDR2 ANQGSEA. This CDR3 is CSEAGQTSMNTEAFF. The DNA for the CDR3 is TGCAGCGAGGCGGGACAGACTAGCATGAACACTGAAGCTTTCTTT.

The CDR3 region has the DNA TGTGCCAGCACCACGACGTTGGGGGGAGGCACTGAAGCTTTCTTT. This translates into CASTTTLGGGTEAFF. The chain employs TRBV7-3 and TRBJ1-1, with D perhaps TRBD1 (5 bases). V was clipped by 7 bases and J by 4 bases, with 19 bases between them. The germline CDR1 and CDR2 sequences are SGHTA and FQGTGA. CDR3 length: 15 residues.

The chain is built from TRBV15 and TRBJ1-4; D is unclear. The CDR3 is made up of 17 amino acids. CDR1 is LNHNV, CDR2 YYDKDF, per germline (reference sequence). The V end lost 3 bases, the J end lost 4 bases, and 18 bases lay between the germline ends. CDR3 residues: CATSSSQGFLGNEKLFF. The CDR3 DNA reads TGTGCCACCAGCAGCTCTCAAGGGTTCTTAGGTAATGAAAAACTGTTTTTT.

V and J are TRBV12-3 or TRBV12-4 and TRBJ1-5, with TRBD1 as a possible D gene (5 bases). V lost 5 bases, J lost 1 base, and 15 bases lay in between. This CDR3 contains 16 residues. In nucleotides, the CDR3 is TGTGCCAGCAGTCCGGGGGAAGGATCGAGCAATCAGCCCCAGCATTTT. This gives the protein CASSPGEGSSNQPQHF.

This clonotype was seen a handful of times. The rearrangement joins TRBV7-9 to TRBJ2-7, with TRBD1 matching 10 bases. CDR1 and CDR2 from the germline V gene are SEHNR and FQNEAQ (reference sequence). The CDR3 is 14 residues long. Trimming at V came to 4 bases and at J to 6 bases, leaving 6 bases not matched to a gene. The CDR3 nucleotides read TGTGCCAGCAGCTCAGACAGGGGGCCACCCGAGCAGTACTTC. Protein product: CASSSDRGPPEQYF.

This clonotype was seen ten or more times. This chain uses TRBV19 with TRBJ1-2; TRBD1 is a possible D gene (5 bases). The CDR3 length is 13 residues. V lost 5 bases and J 6 bases, leaving 13 bases between the germline ends. CDR1 is LNHDA and CDR2 is SQIVND in the germline V gene (reference sequence). CDR3 sequence reads: CASSYGGMDGYTF. CDR3 bases: TGTGCCAGTAGTTACGGGGGGATGGATGGCTACACCTTC.

The genes are TRBV11-1 and TRBJ2-5, with TRBD2 as a possible D gene (5 bases). Looked up from germline, CDR1 is SGHAT and CDR2 is FQDESV (reference sequence). Deletions cut 5 bases from V and 2 bases from J, with 18 bases between. The CDR3 totals 16 residues. The CDR3 loop reads CASSAPEGAEQETQYF. CDR3 nucleotides: TGTGCCAGCAGCGCCCCCGAAGGAGCGGAGCAAGAGACCCAGTACTTC. The full variable domain, its missing parts supplied by reference TRBV11-1 and TRBJ2-5, is EAEVAQSPRYKITEKSQAVAFWCDPISGHATLYWYRQILGQGPELLVQFQDESVVDDSQLPKDRFSAERLKGVDSTLKIQPAELGDSAMYLCASSAPEGAEQETQYFGPGTRLLVL.

The sample holds many counts of this clonotype. V is TRBV10-3 and J is TRBJ1-4; a possible D gene is TRBD1 (6 bases). The CDR3 sequence is 15 residues long. Germline V gene sequence: CDR1 ENHRY, CDR2 SYGVKD. V shed 4 bases and J shed 4 bases, with 13 bases lying between them. CDR3 nucleotide sequence: TGTGCCATCAGTGGTTTCTCAGGGGATAATGAAAAACTGTTTTTT. Translating it yields CAISGFSGDNEKLFF.